This T cell receptor beta chain was found in a study of shared T cell receptors in the human thymus. TCRdb's table, derived via immunoSEQ multiplex PCR, lists solely in-frame clones and lacks some. The sample gives some 700,000 clones, roughly 88% of which show up once; 0.0095% to 0.012% is in the top ten. V was clipped by 10 bases and J by 0 bases, with 16 bases between them. Germline loops: CDR1 MNHNS, CDR2 SASEGT. The CDR3 is 15 residues long. These sequences were also reported in another study, on human thymus T cells. This second study notes: There appeared to be biased usage of V and J genes in thymic and blood repertoires.

Sample: thymocytes. The clonotype originates from a boy younger than two with a congenital heart defect. The chain links TRBV6-1 to TRBJ1-5, with a tentative D call TRBD1 (5 bases). The CDR3 is CAISGGGYSNQPQHF. DNA for the CDR3: TGTGCCATCTCGGGGGGGGGATATAGCAATCAGCCCCAGCATTTT.